These 6 T cell receptor beta chains were all obtained from the same sample, sequenced in a study of T cells in Graves' hyperthyroidism and ophthalmopathy. Template material for amplifying TCR beta CDR3 regions consisted of RNA transcripts. Researchers ran a first-round RT-PCR on the TCR CDR3 using the HTBI primer set. One entry per CDR3 protein, called by TCRdb with MiXCR from the multiplex PCR reads. The table records nearly 600,000 distinct CDR3 sequences, approximately 14% of them present only once. The sequenced sample consisted of blood. The receptors stem from a woman between 18 and 30 years old with Graves' ophthalmopathy.

The table lists this clonotype with many counts. The chain recombines TRBV7-3 with TRBJ2-7; a possible D gene is TRBD2 (6 bases). Per the germline V gene, CDR1 is SGHTA and CDR2 is FQGTGA. V was clipped by 1 base and J by 3 bases, with 10 bases between them. There are 14 residues in the CDR3. CDR3 nucleotides: TGTGCCAGCAGCTTAATGGGACTTGACTACGAGCAGTACTTC. It encodes CASSLMGLDYEQYF. Complete variable domain (other parts from reference TRBV7-3 and TRBJ2-7): GAGVSQTPSNKVTEKGKYVELRCDPISGHTALYWYRQSLGQGPEFLIYFQGTGAADDSGLPNDRFFAVRPEGSVSTLKIQRTERGDSAVYLCASSLMGLDYEQYFGPGTRLTVT.

This clonotype has at least ten counts. The V call is TRBV20-1, the J call TRBJ2-7; D possibly corresponds to TRBD2 (5 bases). V was clipped by 5 bases and J by 2 bases, with 10 bases between them. CDR3 length: 12 amino acids. Germline assignment: CDR1 DFQATT and CDR2 SNEGSKA (reference sequence). CDR3: CSAGLETYEQYF. Here the CDR3 DNA reads TGCAGTGCTGGACTCGAGACCTACGAGCAGTACTTC.

This chain joins TRBV12-5 and TRBJ2-1, with D tentatively TRBD1 or TRBD2 (5 bases each). Germline V gives CDR1 LGHNT, CDR2 FRNRAP. This CDR3 spans 15 amino acids. The germline V and J ends were trimmed by 10 bases and 3 bases, with 19 bases remaining between them. The CDR3 region is CAMDHRDPNYNEQFF. The CDR3 DNA sequence: TGTGCTATGGACCACCGGGACCCAAACTACAATGAGCAGTTCTTC.

This clonotype was found many times. This chain links TRBV6-2 or TRBV6-3 with TRBJ2-7, with 7 bases fitting TRBD1. The CDR3 runs to 13 residues. The V and J ends lost 4 bases and 6 bases, in that order; junction bases with no gene match: 6. The germline V gene has CDR1 MNHEY and CDR2 SVGEGT. In DNA form, the CDR3 reads TGTGCCAGCAGTTTGACGACAGGGTTCGAGCAGTACTTC. Amino acids: CASSLTTGFEQYF.

This clonotype has a count of ten or more. The V and J genes are TRBV5-5 and TRBJ2-1; D not resolved. V was shortened by 0 bases and J by 0 bases, with 13 bases between the two germline ends. The CDR3 is 17 residues long. CDR1 is SGHKS and CDR2 is YYEKEE in the germline V gene (reference sequence). In DNA form, the CDR3 reads TGTGCCAGCAGCTTGGCCGACCGGGCCCTCTCCTACAATGAGCAGTTCTTC. It specifies CASSLADRALSYNEQFF.

The genes are TRBV13 and TRBJ2-5; 11 nucleotides align to TRBD2. V lost 1 base and J lost 5; bases outside the gene matches: 9. CDR3 length: 17 amino acids. The germline V gene has CDR1 PRHDT and CDR2 FYEKMQ (reference sequence). The DNA for the CDR3 is TGTGCCAGCAGCTTAGCGAAATCAACTAGCGGGAGTGAGACCCAGTACTTC. Translated, it gives CASSLAKSTSGSETQYF.